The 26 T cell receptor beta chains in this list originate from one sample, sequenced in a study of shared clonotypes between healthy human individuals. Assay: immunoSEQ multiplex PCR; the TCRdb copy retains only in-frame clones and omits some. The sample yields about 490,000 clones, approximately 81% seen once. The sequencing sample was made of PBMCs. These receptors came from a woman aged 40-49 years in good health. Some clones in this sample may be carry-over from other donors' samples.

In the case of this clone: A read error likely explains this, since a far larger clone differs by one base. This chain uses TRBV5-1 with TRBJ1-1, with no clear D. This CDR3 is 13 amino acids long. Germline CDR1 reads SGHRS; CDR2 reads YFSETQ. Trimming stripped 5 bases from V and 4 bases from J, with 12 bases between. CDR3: CASSICVGTEAFF. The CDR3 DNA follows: TGCGCCAGCAGTATATGTGTCGGCACTGAAGCTTTCTTT.

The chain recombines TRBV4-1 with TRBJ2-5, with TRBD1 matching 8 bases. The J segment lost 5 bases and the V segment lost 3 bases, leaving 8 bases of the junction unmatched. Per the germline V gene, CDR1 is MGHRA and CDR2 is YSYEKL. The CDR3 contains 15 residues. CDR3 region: CASSQYDRGQETQYF. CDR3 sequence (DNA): TGCGCCAGCAGCCAGTATGACAGGGGTCAGGAGACCCAGTACTTC.

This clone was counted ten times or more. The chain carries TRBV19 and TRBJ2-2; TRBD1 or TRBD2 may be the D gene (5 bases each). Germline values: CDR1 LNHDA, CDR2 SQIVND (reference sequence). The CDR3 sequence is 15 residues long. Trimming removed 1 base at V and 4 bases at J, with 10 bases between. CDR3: CASSIGGPSTGELFF. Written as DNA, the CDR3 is TGTGCCAGTAGTATAGGGGGACCCAGCACCGGGGAGCTGTTTTTT.

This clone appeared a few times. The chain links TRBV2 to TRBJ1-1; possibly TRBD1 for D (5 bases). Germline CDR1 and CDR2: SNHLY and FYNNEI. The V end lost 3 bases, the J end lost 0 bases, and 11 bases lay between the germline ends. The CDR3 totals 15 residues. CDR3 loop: CASSDQGTMNTEAFF. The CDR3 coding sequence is TGTGCCAGCAGTGACCAGGGTACGATGAACACTGAAGCTTTCTTT.

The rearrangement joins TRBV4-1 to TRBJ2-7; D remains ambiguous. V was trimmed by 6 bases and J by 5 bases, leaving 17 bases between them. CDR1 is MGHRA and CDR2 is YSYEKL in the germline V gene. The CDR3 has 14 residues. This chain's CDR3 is CASSLDGAGDEQYF. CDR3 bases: TGCGCCAGCAGTCTAGACGGCGCTGGGGACGAGCAGTACTTC.

This CDR3 reads CAMGRGGRTYEQYF. CDR3 in DNA: TGTGCCATGGGTCGCGGGGGGCGCACCTACGAGCAGTACTTC. The chain is built from TRBV5-4 and TRBJ2-7; TRBD2 aligns across 8 bases. The length of the CDR3 is 14 residues. V gave up 9 bases and J gave up 2 bases; unmatched junction bases: 10. Germline CDR1 SGHNT, CDR2 YYREEE (reference sequence).

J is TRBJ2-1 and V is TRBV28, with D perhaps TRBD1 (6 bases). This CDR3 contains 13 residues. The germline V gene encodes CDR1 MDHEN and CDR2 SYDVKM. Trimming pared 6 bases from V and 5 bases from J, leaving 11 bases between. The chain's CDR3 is CASRWDNDNEQFF. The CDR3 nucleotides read TGTGCCAGCAGATGGGACAATGACAATGAGCAGTTCTTC.

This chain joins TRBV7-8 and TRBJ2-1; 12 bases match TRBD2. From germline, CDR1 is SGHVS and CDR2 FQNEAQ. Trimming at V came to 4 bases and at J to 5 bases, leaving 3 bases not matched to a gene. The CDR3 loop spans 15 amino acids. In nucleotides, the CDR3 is TGTGCCAGCAGCTCTAGACTAGCGGGAGACAATGAGCAGTTCTTC. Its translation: CASSSRLAGDNEQFF.

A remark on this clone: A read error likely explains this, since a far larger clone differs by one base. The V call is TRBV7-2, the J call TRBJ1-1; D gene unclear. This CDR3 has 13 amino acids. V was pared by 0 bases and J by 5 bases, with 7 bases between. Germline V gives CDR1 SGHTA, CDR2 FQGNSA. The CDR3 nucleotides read TGTGCCAGCAGCTTAGCAGGGATGACTGAAGCTTTCTTT. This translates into CASSLAGMTEAFF.

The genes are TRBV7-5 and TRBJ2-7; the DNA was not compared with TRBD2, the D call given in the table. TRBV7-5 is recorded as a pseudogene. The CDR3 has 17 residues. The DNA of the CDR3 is TGTGTCAGAAGCTTTCCGACTAGCGGGGATCTCTCCTACGAGCAGTACTTC. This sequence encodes CVRSFPTSGDLSYEQYF.

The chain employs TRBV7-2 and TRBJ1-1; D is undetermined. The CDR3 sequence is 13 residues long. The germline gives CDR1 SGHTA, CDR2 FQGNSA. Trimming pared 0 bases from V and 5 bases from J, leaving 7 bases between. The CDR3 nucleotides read TGTGCCAGCAGCTTAGCGAGGGCTACTGAAGCTTTCTTT. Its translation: CASSLARATEAFF.

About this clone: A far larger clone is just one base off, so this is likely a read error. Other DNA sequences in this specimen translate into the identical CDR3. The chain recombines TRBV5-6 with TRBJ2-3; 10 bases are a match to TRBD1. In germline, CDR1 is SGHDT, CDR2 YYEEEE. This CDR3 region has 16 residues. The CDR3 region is CASSFTDRGGTDTQYF. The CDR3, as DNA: TGTGCCAGCAGCTTCACGGACAGGGGGGGCACAGACACGCAGTATTTT. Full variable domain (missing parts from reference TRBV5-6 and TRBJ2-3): DAGVTQSPTHLIKTRGQQVTLRCSPKSGHDTVSWYQQALGQGPQFIFQYYEEEERQRGNFPDRFSGHQFPNYSSELNVNALLLGDSALYLCASSFTDRGGTDTQYFGPGTRLTVL.

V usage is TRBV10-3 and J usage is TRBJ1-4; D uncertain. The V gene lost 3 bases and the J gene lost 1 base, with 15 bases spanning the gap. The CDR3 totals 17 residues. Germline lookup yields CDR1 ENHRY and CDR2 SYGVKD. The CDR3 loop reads CAISDPMVGGTNEKLFF. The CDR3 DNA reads TGTGCCATCAGTGACCCTATGGTAGGAGGAACTAATGAAAAACTGTTTTTT.

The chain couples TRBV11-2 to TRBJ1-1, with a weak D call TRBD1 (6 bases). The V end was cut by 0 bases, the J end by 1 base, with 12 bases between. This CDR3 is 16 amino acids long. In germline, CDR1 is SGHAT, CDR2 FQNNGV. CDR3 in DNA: TGTGCCAGCAGCTTAGATCTCGTGACAGGGAACACTGAAGCTTTCTTT. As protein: CASSLDLVTGNTEAFF.

This CDR3 is CASSWGADNNEQFF. Here the CDR3 DNA reads TGTGCCAGTTCTTGGGGGGCGGACAACAATGAGCAGTTCTTC. The chain links TRBV28 to TRBJ2-1; tentatively, D is TRBD1 or TRBD2 (6 bases each). In germline, CDR1 is MDHEN, CDR2 SYDVKM. V was clipped by 9 bases and J by 5 bases, with 17 bases between them. The CDR3 runs to 14 residues. Supplemented by reference TRBV28 and TRBJ2-1, the full variable domain reads DVKVTQSSRYLVKRTGEKVFLECVQDMDHENMFWYRQDPGLGLRLIYFSYDVKMKEKGDIPEGYSVSREKKERFSLILESASTNQTSMYLCASSWGADNNEQFFGPGTRLTVL.

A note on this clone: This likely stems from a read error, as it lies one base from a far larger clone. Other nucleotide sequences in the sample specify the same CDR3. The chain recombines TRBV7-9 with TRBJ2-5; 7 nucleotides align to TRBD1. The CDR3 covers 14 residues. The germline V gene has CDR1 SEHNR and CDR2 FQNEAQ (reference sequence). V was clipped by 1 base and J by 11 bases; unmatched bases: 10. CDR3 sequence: CASSLGGQADEQYF. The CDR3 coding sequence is TGTGCCAGCAGCTTAGGCGGACAGGCGGATGAGCAGTACTTC.

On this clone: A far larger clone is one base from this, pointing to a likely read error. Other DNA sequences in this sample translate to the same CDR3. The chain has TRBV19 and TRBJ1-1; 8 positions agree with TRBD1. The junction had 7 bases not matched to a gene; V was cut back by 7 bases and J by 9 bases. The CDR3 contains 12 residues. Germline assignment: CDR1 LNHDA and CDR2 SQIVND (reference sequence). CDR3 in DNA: TGTGCCAGTATCTCTACAGGGGGTAAAGCTTTCTTT. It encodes CASISTGGKAFF.

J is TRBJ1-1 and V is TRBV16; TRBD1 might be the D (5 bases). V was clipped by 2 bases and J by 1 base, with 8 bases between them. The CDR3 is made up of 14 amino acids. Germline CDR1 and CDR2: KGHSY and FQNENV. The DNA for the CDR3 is TGTGCCAGCAGCCAAAGGCAGGGGAACACTGAAGCTTTCTTT. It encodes CASSQRQGNTEAFF.

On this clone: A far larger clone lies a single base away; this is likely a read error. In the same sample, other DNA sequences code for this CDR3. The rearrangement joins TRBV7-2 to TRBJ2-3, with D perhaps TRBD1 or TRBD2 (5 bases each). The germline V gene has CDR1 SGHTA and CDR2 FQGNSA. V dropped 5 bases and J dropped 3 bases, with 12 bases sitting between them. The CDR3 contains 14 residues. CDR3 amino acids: CASSLEGPTDTQYF. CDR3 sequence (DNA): TGTGCCAGCAGCCTAGAGGGACCGACAGATACGCAGTATTTT.

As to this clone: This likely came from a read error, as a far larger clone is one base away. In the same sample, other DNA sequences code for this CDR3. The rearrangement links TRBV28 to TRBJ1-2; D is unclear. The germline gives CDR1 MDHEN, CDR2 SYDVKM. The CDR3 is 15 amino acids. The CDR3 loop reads CASGLGIRANYGYTF. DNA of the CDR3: TGTGCTAGCGGACTCGGAATACGAGCTAACTATGGCTACACCTTC.

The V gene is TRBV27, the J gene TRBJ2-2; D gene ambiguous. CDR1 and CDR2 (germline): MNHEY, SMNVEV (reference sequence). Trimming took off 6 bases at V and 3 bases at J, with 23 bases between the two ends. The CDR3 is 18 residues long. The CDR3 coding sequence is TGTGCCAGCAGCCATTCCCCCCGGGCCGCCACCTACACCGGGGAGCTGTTTTTT. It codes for CASSHSPRAATYTGELFF.

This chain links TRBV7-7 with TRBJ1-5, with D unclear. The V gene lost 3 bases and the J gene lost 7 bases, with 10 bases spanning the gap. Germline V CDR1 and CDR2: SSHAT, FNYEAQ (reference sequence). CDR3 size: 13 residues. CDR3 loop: CASSLGVNQPQHF. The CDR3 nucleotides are TGTGCCAGCAGCTTGGGAGTAAACCAGCCCCAGCATTTT.

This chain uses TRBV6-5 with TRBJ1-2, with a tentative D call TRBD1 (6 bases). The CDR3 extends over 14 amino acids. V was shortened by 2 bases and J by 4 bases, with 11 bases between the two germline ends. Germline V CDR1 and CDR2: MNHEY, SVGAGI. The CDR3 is CASSYKGEGYGYTF. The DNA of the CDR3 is TGTGCCAGCAGTTACAAGGGGGAGGGCTATGGCTACACCTTC.

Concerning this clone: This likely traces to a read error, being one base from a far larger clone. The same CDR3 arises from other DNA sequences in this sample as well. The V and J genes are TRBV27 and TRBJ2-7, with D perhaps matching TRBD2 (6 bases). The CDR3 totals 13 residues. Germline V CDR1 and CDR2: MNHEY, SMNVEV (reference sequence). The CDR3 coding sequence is TGTGCCAGCAGTTTTACCGGGACTGACGAGCAGTACTTT. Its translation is CASSFTGTDEQYF.

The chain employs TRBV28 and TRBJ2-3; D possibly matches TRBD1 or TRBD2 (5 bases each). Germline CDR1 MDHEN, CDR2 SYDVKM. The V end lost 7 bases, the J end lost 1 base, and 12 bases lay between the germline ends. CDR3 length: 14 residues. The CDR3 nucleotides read TGTGCCAGCATATGGGGGAGTGGCACAGATACGCAGTATTTT. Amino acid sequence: CASIWGSGTDTQYF.

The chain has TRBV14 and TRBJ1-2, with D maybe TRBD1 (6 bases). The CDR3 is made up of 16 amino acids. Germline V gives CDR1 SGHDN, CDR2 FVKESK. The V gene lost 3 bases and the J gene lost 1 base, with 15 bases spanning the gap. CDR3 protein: CASSHLTGQGNYGYTF. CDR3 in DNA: TGTGCCAGCAGCCACCTAACAGGGCAGGGTAACTATGGCTACACCTTC.